A selection of T cell receptor beta chains follows, all from one sample in a study of OX40 agonist ivuxolimab in advanced cancers. The table came from immunoSEQ multiplex PCR; TCRdb's copy has only in-frame clones and leaves some out. In the table there are tens of thousands of clones, more than 85% of which are singletons. The sequences come from CD4+ or CD8+ T cells sorted from blood, collected in a trial of the OX40 agonist ivuxolimab. These receptors were taken from an adult with an advanced solid tumor such as melanoma, head and neck, liver or kidney cancer. CDR3s include the opening cysteine and the closing phenylalanine or tryptophan. Fields, in order: CDR3 protein, CDR3 DNA, clone size, V gene, D gene, J gene. D genes are given only for firm matches. Clone size is shown for a subset of rows, as once, few, many or a class of expanded clone.

CASSMEGYNEQFF	TGTGCCAGCTCAATGGAAGGTTACAATGAGCAGTTCTTC	.	TRBV18	.	TRBJ2-1
CASSSSSTDTQYF	TGTGCCAGTAGTTCCAGTAGCACAGATACGCAGTATTTT	.	TRBV19	.	TRBJ2-3
CASSGESPIKPPDTQYF	TGTGCCAGTAGTGGGGAGAGTCCGATTAAGCCCCCAGATACGCAGTATTTT	once	TRBV19	.	TRBJ2-3
CASNLFLQGGQPQHF	TGTGCCAGTAATCTTTTCCTCCAGGGCGGGCAGCCCCAGCATTTT	once	TRBV19	.	TRBJ1-5
CAISPGLALITGELFF	TGTGCCATCAGTCCGGGGCTAGCGCTGATCACCGGGGAGCTGTTTTTT	.	TRBV10-3	.	TRBJ2-2
CASSRNTGGSGNTIYF	TGTGCCAGCAGCAGAAATACAGGGGGCTCTGGAAACACCATATATTTT	.	TRBV5-5	TRBD1	TRBJ1-3
CASSSNPTSGRVFF	TGTGCCAGCAGCTCCAATCCGACTAGCGGGAGGGTTTTCTTC	.	TRBV7-9	TRBD2	TRBJ2-1
CASTSLGHGYTF	TGTGCCAGCACTTCTTTGGGGCATGGCTACACCTTC	.	TRBV28	.	TRBJ1-2
CASSGGTGNREAFF	TGTGCCAGCAGCGGGGGGACAGGGAATCGTGAAGCTTTCTTT	few	TRBV11-2	TRBD1	TRBJ1-1
CASTSLGYEQYF	TGTGCCAGCACTTCACTAGGGTACGAGCAGTACTTC	.	TRBV2	.	TRBJ2-7
CASSLLVLPKETQYF	TGTGCCAGCAGCTTATTGGTTCTACCGAAAGAGACCCAGTACTTC	.	TRBV7-2	.	TRBJ2-5
CASTRASGNTIYF	TGTGCCAGCACTCGAGCCTCTGGAAACACCATATATTTT	once	TRBV6-5	.	TRBJ1-3
CASSSQQGAREQYF	TGTGCCAGCAGCTCCCAACAGGGGGCTAGGGAGCAGTACTTC	.	TRBV7-9	TRBD1	TRBJ2-7
CASSIQLATGELFF	TGTGCCAGTAGTATTCAACTTGCCACCGGGGAGCTGTTTTTT	once	TRBV19	.	TRBJ2-2
CASSVTDTQYF	TGTGCCAGCAGTGTGACAGATACGCAGTATTTT	once	TRBV28	.	TRBJ2-3
CSITTGQEYNEQFF	TGCAGCATCACGACAGGGCAGGAGTACAATGAGCAGTTCTTC	once	TRBV29-1	TRBD1	TRBJ2-1
CASRQGGTEAFF	TGTGCCAGCCGACAGGGCGGCACTGAAGCTTTCTTT	few	TRBV28	TRBD1	TRBJ1-1
CAWRRDTFYEQYF	TGTGCCTGGAGGAGGGACACCTTTTACGAGCAGTACTTC	.	TRBV30	.	TRBJ2-7
CASSSWTTTNEKLFF	TGTGCCAGCAGCTCCTGGACGACAACTAATGAAAAACTGTTTTTT	once	TRBV7-9	.	TRBJ1-4
CASSRPGGEPQHF	TGTGCCAGCAGCCGACCGGGGGGCGAGCCCCAGCATTTT	.	TRBV6-5	.	TRBJ1-5
CASSDSWGTEAFF	TGTGCCAGCAGTGACTCATGGGGCACTGAAGCTTTCTTT	.	TRBV6-4	.	TRBJ1-1
CASSVGRVNEQFF	TGTGCCAGCAGCGTGGGGCGGGTCAATGAGCAGTTCTTC	.	TRBV9	.	TRBJ2-1